This is a list of T cell receptor beta chains from one sample in a study of T-cell reconstitution after alpha-beta-depleted transplantation in children. TCRdb ran MiXCR on the PCR reads and lists one entry per CDR3 protein. The data hold roughly 490,000 distinct CDR3 sequences, with approximately 10% observed a single time. Sample: PBMCs, mostly from graft donor cells, taken 180 days after TCRalphabeta/CD19-depleted stem cell transplant. All receptors come from a female patient between 2 and 10 years old who had a stem cell transplant for aplastic anemia, so the T cells may come from the graft donor. Each CDR3 is given with its conserved first and last residue. Each record gives: clone size, CDR3 length, D gene, V gene, J gene, CDR3 protein, CDR3 DNA. D genes are given only for firm matches. Size is stated for part of the rows, as once, few or many counts, or as a class when the clone is expanded.

clone_size: few; cdr3_length: 13; d_call: .; v_call: TRBV20-1; j_call: TRBJ2-1; cdr3_aa: CSALLGNLNEQFF; cdr3_nt: TGCAGTGCGCTTCTCGGAAACCTGAATGAGCAGTTCTTC
clone_size: .; cdr3_length: 15; d_call: TRBD1; v_call: TRBV6-5; j_call: TRBJ1-4; cdr3_aa: CASSYLGQVEEKLFF; cdr3_nt: TGTGCCAGCAGTTACCTGGGACAGGTGGAGGAAAAACTGTTTTTT
clone_size: .; cdr3_length: 14; d_call: .; v_call: TRBV5-1; j_call: TRBJ2-1; cdr3_aa: CASSPLTVGNEQFF; cdr3_nt: TGCGCCAGCAGCCCTTTGACAGTGGGGAATGAGCAGTTCTTC
clone_size: few; cdr3_length: 16; d_call: .; v_call: TRBV15; j_call: TRBJ2-4; cdr3_aa: CATSRDRDGQRNIQYF; cdr3_nt: TGTGCCACCAGCAGAGATCGGGACGGACAGCGAAACATTCAGTACTTC
clone_size: few; cdr3_length: 19; d_call: TRBD1; v_call: TRBV5-1; j_call: TRBJ1-1; cdr3_aa: CASSLLQLSDRETNTEAFF; cdr3_nt: TGCGCCAGCAGCTTGTTACAGTTGTCGGACAGGGAGACGAACACTGAAGCTTTCTTT
clone_size: many; cdr3_length: 15; d_call: TRBD2; v_call: TRBV20-1; j_call: TRBJ2-2; cdr3_aa: CSARTSGRGTGELFF; cdr3_nt: TGCAGTGCTAGGACTAGCGGGAGAGGTACCGGGGAGCTGTTTTTT
clone_size: few; cdr3_length: 13; d_call: .; v_call: TRBV24-1; j_call: TRBJ1-1; cdr3_aa: CATKGPHGAEAFF; cdr3_nt: TGTGCCACCAAGGGGCCGCACGGCGCTGAAGCTTTCTTT
clone_size: few; cdr3_length: 12; d_call: .; v_call: TRBV29-1; j_call: TRBJ2-5; cdr3_aa: CSGTGKQETQYF; cdr3_nt: TGCAGCGGCACCGGGAAGCAAGAGACCCAGTACTTC
clone_size: .; cdr3_length: 16; d_call: .; v_call: TRBV7-9; j_call: TRBJ1-4; cdr3_aa: CASSLVPRGDNEKLFF; cdr3_nt: TGTGCCAGCAGCTTAGTCCCCCGCGGAGATAATGAAAAACTGTTTTTT
clone_size: .; cdr3_length: 11; d_call: .; v_call: TRBV6-5; j_call: TRBJ1-2; cdr3_aa: CASTRGGGYTF; cdr3_nt: TGTGCCAGCACCCGTGGGGGTGGCTACACCTTC
clone_size: few; cdr3_length: 15; d_call: .; v_call: TRBV12-3/TRBV12-4; j_call: TRBJ2-1; cdr3_aa: CASSPDKWATNEQFF; cdr3_nt: TGTGCCAGCAGCCCGGACAAGTGGGCCACCAATGAGCAGTTCTTC
clone_size: .; cdr3_length: 14; d_call: TRBD1; v_call: TRBV28; j_call: TRBJ2-5; cdr3_aa: CASSWGQPQETQYF; cdr3_nt: TGTGCCAGCAGTTGGGGACAGCCCCAAGAGACCCAGTACTTC
clone_size: few; cdr3_length: 15; d_call: .; v_call: TRBV3-1; j_call: TRBJ1-6; cdr3_aa: CASSQEGQGFAPLHF; cdr3_nt: TGTGCCAGCAGCCAAGAAGGGCAGGGGTTTGCACCCCTCCACTTT
clone_size: .; cdr3_length: 13; d_call: .; v_call: TRBV29-1; j_call: TRBJ2-1; cdr3_aa: CSVGWARQAEQFF; cdr3_nt: TGCAGCGTTGGATGGGCCCGTCAGGCCGAGCAGTTCTTC
clone_size: once; cdr3_length: 17; d_call: TRBD2; v_call: TRBV11-2; j_call: TRBJ2-3; cdr3_aa: CASSFQALAGPTDTQYF; cdr3_nt: TGTGCCAGCAGCTTCCAGGCCTTAGCGGGACCCACAGATACGCAGTATTTT
clone_size: .; cdr3_length: 15; d_call: .; v_call: TRBV15; j_call: TRBJ2-1; cdr3_aa: CATSREGGYYNEQFF; cdr3_nt: TGTGCCACCAGCAGAGAAGGGGGATACTACAATGAGCAGTTCTTC
clone_size: many; cdr3_length: 13; d_call: .; v_call: TRBV7-9; j_call: TRBJ1-2; cdr3_aa: CASSRDGGDGYTF; cdr3_nt: TGTGCCAGCAGCCGCGACGGGGGCGACGGCTACACCTTC
clone_size: few; cdr3_length: 13; d_call: TRBD2; v_call: TRBV20-1; j_call: TRBJ2-7; cdr3_aa: CSARTSGRGEQYF; cdr3_nt: TGCAGTGCTAGGACTAGCGGGAGGGGCGAGCAGTACTTC
clone_size: few; cdr3_length: 14; d_call: TRBD1; v_call: TRBV12-3/TRBV12-4; j_call: TRBJ1-2; cdr3_aa: CASRHRGRDYGYTF; cdr3_nt: TGTGCCAGCAGGCACAGGGGGCGCGACTATGGCTACACCTTC
clone_size: .; cdr3_length: 17; d_call: TRBD2; v_call: TRBV5-1; j_call: TRBJ2-7; cdr3_aa: CASTQGSGGPGYYEQYF; cdr3_nt: TGCGCCAGCACCCAGGGAAGCGGGGGGCCGGGGTACTACGAGCAGTACTTC
clone_size: few; cdr3_length: 17; d_call: .; v_call: TRBV12-3/TRBV12-4; j_call: TRBJ1-6; cdr3_aa: CASSFSWDTPPHSPLHF; cdr3_nt: TGTGCCAGCAGTTTTAGCTGGGACACTCCACCCCATTCACCCCTCCACTTT
clone_size: .; cdr3_length: 16; d_call: TRBD2; v_call: TRBV20-1; j_call: TRBJ2-1; cdr3_aa: CSAWTSGRAIHNGQFF; cdr3_nt: TGCAGTGCCTGGACTAGCGGGAGGGCGATCCATAATGGGCAGTTCTTC
clone_size: .; cdr3_length: 15; d_call: .; v_call: TRBV6-2/TRBV6-3; j_call: TRBJ1-2; cdr3_aa: CASSYSGRSYYGYTF; cdr3_nt: TGTGCCAGCAGTTACTCGGGCAGATCGTACTATGGCTACACCTTC
clone_size: few; cdr3_length: 15; d_call: TRBD2; v_call: TRBV11-2; j_call: TRBJ2-7; cdr3_aa: CASSWPSGSLYEQYF; cdr3_nt: TGTGCCAGCAGCTGGCCTAGCGGGAGTCTGTACGAGCAGTACTTC
clone_size: many; cdr3_length: 14; d_call: TRBD2; v_call: TRBV29-1; j_call: TRBJ2-3; cdr3_aa: CSVEAGGVTDTQYF; cdr3_nt: TGCAGCGTTGAAGCGGGAGGGGTGACAGATACGCAGTATTTT
clone_size: few; cdr3_length: 13; d_call: .; v_call: TRBV20-1; j_call: TRBJ2-2; cdr3_aa: CSARRAPAGELFF; cdr3_nt: TGCAGTGCTAGGCGGGCCCCTGCCGGGGAGCTGTTTTTT
clone_size: .; cdr3_length: 15; d_call: TRBD2; v_call: TRBV4-2; j_call: TRBJ2-1; cdr3_aa: CASSQGPLAVNEQFF; cdr3_nt: TGTGCCAGCAGCCAAGGGCCGCTAGCGGTAAATGAGCAGTTCTTC
clone_size: few; cdr3_length: 16; d_call: TRBD1; v_call: TRBV27; j_call: TRBJ2-3; cdr3_aa: CASSPPGQDFTDTQYF; cdr3_nt: TGTGCCAGCAGCCCCCCCGGACAGGATTTTACAGATACGCAGTATTTT
clone_size: many; cdr3_length: 17; d_call: TRBD2; v_call: TRBV18; j_call: TRBJ2-1; cdr3_aa: CASSHFGRGRAYNEQFF; cdr3_nt: TGTGCCAGCTCACATTTCGGCCGCGGGAGGGCCTACAATGAGCAGTTCTTC
clone_size: .; cdr3_length: 15; d_call: .; v_call: TRBV11-2; j_call: TRBJ2-6; cdr3_aa: CASSLGLSGANVLTF; cdr3_nt: TGTGCCAGCAGCTTAGGGTTGTCTGGGGCCAACGTCCTGACTTTC
clone_size: few; cdr3_length: 18; d_call: TRBD2; v_call: TRBV5-1; j_call: TRBJ2-1; cdr3_aa: CASSLITSGSAFYNEQFF; cdr3_nt: TGCGCCAGCAGCTTAATCACTAGCGGGAGCGCTTTCTACAATGAGCAGTTCTTC
clone_size: few; cdr3_length: 11; d_call: .; v_call: TRBV24-1; j_call: TRBJ2-5; cdr3_aa: CATGGQETQYF; cdr3_nt: TGTGCCACAGGGGGGCAAGAGACCCAGTACTTC
clone_size: .; cdr3_length: 14; d_call: .; v_call: TRBV11-2; j_call: TRBJ2-1; cdr3_aa: CASSLRQGYNEQFF; cdr3_nt: TGTGCCAGCAGCTTAAGGCAGGGATACAATGAGCAGTTCTTC
clone_size: .; cdr3_length: 14; d_call: .; v_call: TRBV19; j_call: TRBJ2-7; cdr3_aa: CASSMGDAYYEQYF; cdr3_nt: TGTGCCAGTAGTATGGGGGACGCATACTACGAGCAGTACTTC
clone_size: few; cdr3_length: 14; d_call: .; v_call: TRBV15; j_call: TRBJ2-4; cdr3_aa: CATRGWGQKNIQYF; cdr3_nt: TGTGCCACCAGGGGGTGGGGACAAAAAAACATTCAGTACTTC
clone_size: .; cdr3_length: 13; d_call: .; v_call: TRBV19; j_call: TRBJ2-7; cdr3_aa: CASSNGRSYEQYF; cdr3_nt: TGTGCCAGTAGTAACGGCAGGTCCTACGAGCAGTACTTC
clone_size: .; cdr3_length: 16; d_call: .; v_call: TRBV20-1; j_call: TRBJ1-3; cdr3_aa: CSARPWSAAGGNTIYF; cdr3_nt: TGCAGTGCTAGACCTTGGTCAGCCGCGGGAGGAAACACCATATATTTT
clone_size: .; cdr3_length: 17; d_call: TRBD1; v_call: TRBV3-1; j_call: TRBJ2-5; cdr3_aa: CASSQDRSRGRVETQYF; cdr3_nt: TGTGCCAGCAGCCAAGATCGATCGAGGGGGCGCGTAGAGACCCAGTACTTC
clone_size: .; cdr3_length: 15; d_call: .; v_call: TRBV27; j_call: TRBJ1-1; cdr3_aa: CASSLSEGLLVEAFF; cdr3_nt: TGTGCCAGCAGTTTATCTGAAGGGCTTCTGGTTGAAGCTTTCTTT
clone_size: many; cdr3_length: 14; d_call: .; v_call: TRBV20-1; j_call: TRBJ1-2; cdr3_aa: CSASGVTVDYGYTF; cdr3_nt: TGCAGTGCTAGTGGGGTGACCGTGGACTATGGCTACACCTTC
clone_size: few; cdr3_length: 15; d_call: .; v_call: TRBV10-3; j_call: TRBJ2-5; cdr3_aa: CAISESSPGPETQYF; cdr3_nt: TGTGCCATCAGTGAGTCGAGCCCCGGGCCGGAGACCCAGTACTTC
clone_size: few; cdr3_length: 16; d_call: TRBD2; v_call: TRBV7-9; j_call: TRBJ2-3; cdr3_aa: CASRPTSGTSTDTQYF; cdr3_nt: TGTGCCAGCAGGCCAACTAGCGGGACGAGCACAGATACGCAGTATTTT
clone_size: many; cdr3_length: 16; d_call: TRBD2; v_call: TRBV15; j_call: TRBJ2-3; cdr3_aa: CATSRGSGSTADTQYF; cdr3_nt: TGTGCCACCAGCAGAGGTAGCGGGAGTACCGCAGATACGCAGTATTTT
clone_size: few; cdr3_length: 14; d_call: .; v_call: TRBV5-4; j_call: TRBJ2-7; cdr3_aa: CASSPWAGNYEQYF; cdr3_nt: TGTGCCAGCAGCCCATGGGCCGGGAACTACGAGCAGTACTTC
clone_size: many; cdr3_length: 13; d_call: .; v_call: TRBV29-1; j_call: TRBJ1-1; cdr3_aa: CSAPGNMNTEAFF; cdr3_nt: TGCAGCGCCCCGGGCAACATGAACACTGAAGCTTTCTTT
clone_size: .; cdr3_length: 15; d_call: TRBD1; v_call: TRBV20-1; j_call: TRBJ1-5; cdr3_aa: CSARDGGTGPQPQHF; cdr3_nt: TGCAGTGCTAGAGATGGGGGGACAGGCCCCCAGCCCCAGCATTTT